This T cell receptor beta chain originates from a study of shared clonotypes between healthy human individuals. For this clone: Its target is unknown. Other DNA sequences of this sample code for an identical CDR3.

Between the trimmed V and J ends, which lost 4 bases and 1 base, there was a span of 7 bases. CDR1 is LNHDA, CDR2 SQIVND, per germline (reference sequence). This CDR3 region has 13 residues. Clones were read by immunoSEQ multiplex PCR, and TCRdb kept only the in-frame ones, dropping some. The sample records approximately 2.5 million clones, around nine tenths being singletons. Notes on the study in general: Memory subsets generally showed lower estimated richness than naive subsets.

The sample comprised naive CD4+ T cells sorted from blood. Subset described: CD45RA+ positively selected. The TCR comes from a young man in good health. This chain joins TRBV19 and TRBJ2-5; a weak D match, TRBD1 (5 bases). This chain's CDR3 is CASSTGPQETQYF. In DNA form, the CDR3 reads TGTGCCAGTAGTACAGGGCCCCAAGAGACCCAGTACTTC.